Listed here are 30 T cell receptor beta chains from one sample, sequenced in a study of Graves' ophthalmopathy and Graves' hyperthyroidism. Amplification targeted the TCR beta CDR3 regions, with RNA transcripts as the source material. An initial RT-PCR round employing HTBI primers preceded a second-round multiplex PCR. MiXCR was run by TCRdb on the multiplex PCR reads, yielding one entry per CDR3 protein. Of roughly 60,000 distinct CDR3 sequences detected, roughly 47% appear once; the ten largest clones hold 4.7%. The sample consisted of peripheral blood. The receptors derive from an adult woman with Graves' ophthalmopathy.

This clonotype was detected ten times or more. A read error is possible here, since a much larger clone lies one base away. The chain couples TRBV14 to TRBJ1-3; 7 bases line up with TRBD1. The CDR3 spans 18 residues. Per the germline V gene, CDR1 is SGHDN and CDR2 is FVKESK. The DNA for the CDR3 is TGTGCCAGCAGCCATAACAACCGGGACAGCCGCTCTGGAAGCACCATATATTTT. It encodes CASSHNNRDSRSGSTIYF.

This clonotype has ten or more counts. The V call is TRBV7-9, the J call TRBJ2-3; D is tentatively TRBD1 or TRBD2 (5 bases each). CDR3 size: 15 residues. Germline V gives CDR1 SEHNR, CDR2 FQNEAQ (reference sequence). The V gene lost 8 bases and the J gene lost 3 bases, with 18 bases spanning the gap. The CDR3 DNA reads as TGTGCCAGCGGGGGACGCCCGGGAATTACAGATACGCAGTATTTT. It is translated as CASGGRPGITDTQYF.

This clonotype was recorded many times. The chain combines TRBV20-1 with TRBJ1-2, with TRBD1 matching 8 bases. CDR3 length equals 15 residues. Germline CDR1 and CDR2: DFQATT and SNEGSKA (reference sequence). Trimming removed 5 bases from V and 5 bases from J; junction bases left unmatched: 13. As DNA, the CDR3 is TGCAGTGCTCCCCCCCAGGGGGCGACGCGGTATGGCTACACCTTC. It specifies CSAPPQGATRYGYTF.

This clonotype was detected ten times or more. The chain employs TRBV7-2 and TRBJ2-3; 14 bases line up with TRBD2. This CDR3 region has 16 residues. V trimming: 1 base; J trimming: 6 bases; junction bases outside the gene matches: 3. The V gene's germline CDR1 is SGHTA and CDR2 FQGNSA. In nucleotides, the CDR3 is TGTGCCAGCAGCTTAGGATGGACTAGCGGGGGGGATACGCAGTATTTT. This codes for CASSLGWTSGGDTQYF.

This clonotype has a single count. The chain uses TRBV24-1 and TRBJ2-1; 8 positions match TRBD2. CDR3 length: 15 amino acids. J gave up 4 bases and V 8 bases, and 9 bases lay outside the gene matches. Looked up from germline, CDR1 is KGHDR and CDR2 is SFDVKD. The CDR3 DNA is TGTGCCACCATGGCCGGGGGGGAAAAGTACAATGAGCAGTTCTTC. Translation: CATMAGGEKYNEQFF.

There are a few counts of this clonotype. The junction departs from germline at one end; a sequencing error may be responsible. The rearrangement uses TRBV29-1 and TRBJ2-1; 9 bases are a match to TRBD1. From germline, CDR1 is SQVTM and CDR2 ANQGSEA. The CDR3 sequence is 15 residues long. CDR3 residues: CAWHSGTGNYNEQFF. CDR3 in DNA: TGTGCCTGGCATTCCGGGACAGGGAATTACAATGAGCAGTTCTTC.

J is TRBJ2-1 and V is TRBV7-7; D not certain. Germline V gene lookup returns CDR1 SSHAT and CDR2 FNYEAQ (reference sequence). Trimming took off 9 bases at V and 9 bases at J, with 18 bases between the two ends. There are 13 residues in the CDR3. Written as DNA, the CDR3 is TGTGCCAGGCCCCTCGGGCAGAATACTGAGCAGTTCTTC. Encoded protein: CARPLGQNTEQFF.

The chain carries TRBV15 and TRBJ2-1; D is unresolved. Germline loops: CDR1 LNHNV, CDR2 YYDKDF (reference sequence). CDR3 length: 13 residues. The V and J ends lost 0 bases and 12 bases respectively, with 12 bases between them. The CDR3 DNA is TGTGCCACCAGCAGAGAACGCAATGAGCGGCAGTTCTTC. The encoded protein is CATSRERNERQFF.

This clonotype has at least ten counts. The chain combines TRBV4-2 with TRBJ1-5; 9 bases match TRBD1. CDR3 length equals 16 residues. Germline CDR1 is LGHNA and CDR2 is YNFKEQ. Trimming cost V 0 bases and J 6 bases; bases outside gene matches: 6. The CDR3 here is CASSQEGQGQGQPQHF. CDR3 in DNA: TGTGCCAGCAGCCAAGAAGGACAGGGGCAGGGTCAGCCCCAGCATTTT.

This rearrangement joins TRBV2 to TRBJ2-1; D is ambiguous. Between the trimmed V and J ends, which lost 3 bases and 8 bases, there was a span of 5 bases. This CDR3 has 11 amino acids. CDR1 is SNHLY, CDR2 FYNNEI, per germline. CDR3 sequence: CASSDPDEQFF. The CDR3 region has the DNA TGTGCCAGCAGTGACCCCGATGAGCAGTTCTTC.

This clonotype was recorded at least ten times. The chain recombines TRBV28 with TRBJ1-2; D ambiguous. From germline, CDR1 is MDHEN and CDR2 SYDVKM. The CDR3 is 14 amino acids. V dropped 4 bases and J dropped 1 base, with 10 bases sitting between them. CDR3 in amino acids: CASSSGRRNYGYTF. The CDR3 nucleotides are TGTGCCAGCAGTTCCGGACGCCGTAACTATGGCTACACCTTC.

The rearrangement uses TRBV24-1 and TRBJ2-5; possibly TRBD2 for D (6 bases). The CDR3 extends over 13 amino acids. Germline CDR1 reads KGHDR; CDR2 reads SFDVKD. V gave up 9 bases and J gave up 2 bases, with 12 bases separating them. The CDR3 spells CATYREYQETQYF. The CDR3 DNA reads TGTGCCACCTATCGGGAGTATCAAGAGACCCAGTACTTC.

The CDR3 DNA is TGTGCCAGCAGCTTAGAGCGGTGTGGCTACACCTTC. It is translated as CASSLERCGYTF. This chain uses TRBV7-8 with TRBJ1-2, with D unresolved. Per the germline V gene, CDR1 is SGHVS and CDR2 is FQNEAQ. The CDR3 length is 12 residues. Trimming removed 1 base from V and 7 bases from J, with 7 bases in between.

This sequence joins TRBV6-5 and TRBJ1-3; TRBD1 is a possible D gene (5 bases). The CDR3 spans 13 residues. Germline V lookup: CDR1 MNHEY, CDR2 SVGAGI. The V gene lost 10 bases and the J gene lost 4 bases, with 14 bases spanning the gap. The DNA of the CDR3 is TGTGCCACCTCTATGGGGCTCGGAAACACCATATATTTT. This sequence encodes CATSMGLGNTIYF.

This clonotype was observed at least ten times. The gene calls are TRBV5-1 and TRBJ2-6, with D perhaps TRBD1 or TRBD2 (5 bases each). This CDR3 is built from 17 residues. V was trimmed by 0 bases and J by 4 bases, leaving 14 bases between them. Germline V gives CDR1 SGHRS, CDR2 YFSETQ. CDR3 DNA sequence: TGCGCCAGCAGCTTGGTCCTGGGGGTCGTAGGGGCCAACGTCCTGACTTTC. Translation gives CASSLVLGVVGANVLTF.

In its sample, this clonotype was seen a few times. The genes are TRBV9 and TRBJ1-2; maybe TRBD1 (6 bases). Germline lookup yields CDR1 SGDLS and CDR2 YYNGEE. The CDR3 is 15 amino acids. V lost 4 bases and J 4 bases, leaving 17 bases between the germline ends. DNA of the CDR3: TGTGCCAGCAGCTCGCGGACAGCAGGAACCTATGGCTACACCTTC. It is translated as CASSSRTAGTYGYTF.

This clonotype was counted at least ten times. V is TRBV6-5 and J is TRBJ2-1; 9 bases line up with TRBD1. J gave up 9 bases and V 5 bases, and 2 bases lay outside the gene matches. This CDR3 is 12 amino acids long. CDR1 MNHEY and CDR2 SVGAGI come from the germline V gene. CDR3 region: CASSGTGSEQFF. The DNA for the CDR3 is TGTGCCAGCAGTGGGACAGGGAGTGAGCAGTTCTTC.

This clonotype was observed at least ten times. This chain uses TRBV12-3 or TRBV12-4 with TRBJ2-2; D is perhaps TRBD2 (5 bases). Trimming cost V 6 bases and J 1 base, with 9 bases left between them. The CDR3 spans 14 residues. The CDR3 loop is CASRSSGNTGELFF. Written as DNA, the CDR3 is TGTGCCAGCAGGTCCAGCGGGAACACCGGGGAGCTGTTTTTT.

In this sample, this clonotype turned up many times. The chain has TRBV11-2 and TRBJ2-3; 10 nucleotides align to TRBD2. The germline V gene encodes CDR1 SGHAT and CDR2 FQNNGV. V lost 1 base to trimming and J lost 1 base; unmatched junction nucleotides: 8. This CDR3 comprises 18 residues. The CDR3 region has the DNA TGTGCCAGCAGCTTAGGGCCAACTAGCGGGATGGGCACAGATACGCAGTATTTT. Its protein product is CASSLGPTSGMGTDTQYF.

The sample holds many counts of this clonotype. Given a much more abundant clone one base away, this may be a read error. This CDR3 reads CASSAGRQYSTDTQYF. The CDR3 DNA is TGTGCCAGCAGCGCAGGTCGGCAGTATAGCACAGATACGCAGTATTTT. V is TRBV9 and J is TRBJ2-3; D remains ambiguous. CDR3 length equals 16 residues. The V gene's germline CDR1 is SGDLS and CDR2 YYNGEE. Trimming removed 3 bases at V and 0 bases at J, with 14 bases between.

The J gene is TRBJ1-1, the V gene TRBV7-2; a possible D gene is TRBD1 (6 bases). CDR1 and CDR2 from the germline V gene are SGHTA and FQGNSA. V gave up 6 bases and J gave up 5 bases, with 16 bases separating them. The CDR3 runs 14 residues. DNA of the CDR3: TGTGCCAGCAGTAAAGGGGGGGGAAGTACTGAAGCTTTCTTT. Translated, it gives CASSKGGGSTEAFF. The full variable domain, rest sourced from reference TRBV7-2 and TRBJ1-1, is GAGVSQSPSNKVTEKGKDVELRCDPISGHTALYWYRQSLGQGLEFLIYFQGNSAPDKSGLPSDRFSAERTGGSVSTLTIQRTQQEDSAVYLCASSKGGGSTEAFFGQGTRLTVV.

This clonotype showed up many times. The rearrangement joins TRBV20-1 to TRBJ2-1, with TRBD2 matching over 7 bases. CDR3 size: 14 residues. Germline loops: CDR1 DFQATT, CDR2 SNEGSKA (reference sequence). The ends lost 2 bases at V and 2 bases at J; junction bases unmatched: 3. This chain's CDR3 is CSARRAGPYNEQFF. CDR3 in DNA: TGCAGTGCTAGACGAGCGGGACCCTACAATGAGCAGTTCTTC.

Relative to its sample, this clonotype is medium-sized. V gene TRBV25-1 combines with J gene TRBJ2-1; 10 bases are a match to TRBD2. The germline gives CDR1 MGHDK, CDR2 SYGVNS. Trimming removed 8 bases from V and 6 bases from J; junction bases left unmatched: 7. CDR3 length equals 14 residues. CDR3 region: CASDASGRGNEQFF. In nucleotides, the CDR3 is TGTGCCAGCGATGCTAGCGGGAGAGGCAATGAGCAGTTCTTC.

CDR3 sequence reads: CSAIFLCANYGYTF. CDR3 coding DNA: TGCAGTGCTATATTCTTATGTGCTAACTATGGCTACACCTTC. V and J are TRBV20-1 and TRBJ1-2; no reliable D call. The CDR3 consists of 14 residues. V was cut by 4 bases and J by 0 bases, with 12 bases left in between. Germline assignment: CDR1 DFQATT and CDR2 SNEGSKA (reference sequence).

In this sample, this clonotype turned up many times. The rearrangement uses TRBV28 and TRBJ1-1; no definite D call. The CDR3 sequence is 14 residues long. Germline assignment: CDR1 MDHEN and CDR2 SYDVKM. The V gene lost 7 bases and the J gene lost 1 base, with 13 bases spanning the gap. In DNA, the CDR3 is TGTGCCAGCATAGGAGCCACCCCGAACACTGAAGCTTTCTTT. This gives the protein CASIGATPNTEAFF.

By share of the sample, this clonotype is medium-sized. V is TRBV10-3 and J is TRBJ2-1; 11 positions agree with TRBD2. V was pared by 2 bases and J by 5 bases, with 5 bases of the junction left unmatched. The length of the CDR3 is 16 residues. Germline CDR1 reads ENHRY; CDR2 reads SYGVKD. The CDR3 region has the DNA TGTGCCATCAGTGAGGTCCTAGCGGGAGGTGACAATGAGCAGTTCTTC. Protein sequence: CAISEVLAGGDNEQFF.

The rearrangement links TRBV7-2 to TRBJ2-7; TRBD2 matches at 8 bases. The CDR3 length is 16 residues. In germline, CDR1 is SGHTA, CDR2 FQGNSA. J lost 7 bases, V lost 2 bases, and 13 bases had no gene match. CDR3 sequence (DNA): TGTGCCAGCAGCTTATTCCCGGGACTAGAAGGCGGGGAGCAGTACTTC. Translation gives CASSLFPGLEGGEQYF.

Of note for this clonotype: The junction shows a germline mismatch at one end, possibly a read error. The CDR3 nucleotides read TGCGGTGCTAGAGATGGGACTAGCGGGACCTACAGTGAGCAGTTCTTC. Protein product: CGARDGTSGTYSEQFF. The rearrangement uses TRBV20-1 and TRBJ2-1, with TRBD2 matching over 13 bases. CDR3 length: 16 amino acids. Per germline, CDR1 DFQATT and CDR2 SNEGSKA (reference sequence).

This clonotype was recorded many times. V usage is TRBV7-2 and J usage is TRBJ2-3; D unresolved. This CDR3 contains 16 residues. V lost 5 bases and J lost 0, with 15 bases in between. Germline V gene data show CDR1 as SGHTA and CDR2 as FQGNSA. CDR3 DNA: TGTGCCAGCAGCCCCTACCCAGCGCGGAGCACAGATACGCAGTATTTT. It codes for CASSPYPARSTDTQYF.

The chain recombines TRBV20-1 with TRBJ2-5; 10 nucleotides align to TRBD2. CDR3 size: 13 residues. The germline gives CDR1 DFQATT, CDR2 SNEGSKA (reference sequence). V dropped 4 bases and J dropped 5; count of bases not matched to a gene: 4. As DNA, the CDR3 is TGCAGTGCTACGACTAGCGGGCCGGAGACCCAGTACTTC. This sequence encodes CSATTSGPETQYF.